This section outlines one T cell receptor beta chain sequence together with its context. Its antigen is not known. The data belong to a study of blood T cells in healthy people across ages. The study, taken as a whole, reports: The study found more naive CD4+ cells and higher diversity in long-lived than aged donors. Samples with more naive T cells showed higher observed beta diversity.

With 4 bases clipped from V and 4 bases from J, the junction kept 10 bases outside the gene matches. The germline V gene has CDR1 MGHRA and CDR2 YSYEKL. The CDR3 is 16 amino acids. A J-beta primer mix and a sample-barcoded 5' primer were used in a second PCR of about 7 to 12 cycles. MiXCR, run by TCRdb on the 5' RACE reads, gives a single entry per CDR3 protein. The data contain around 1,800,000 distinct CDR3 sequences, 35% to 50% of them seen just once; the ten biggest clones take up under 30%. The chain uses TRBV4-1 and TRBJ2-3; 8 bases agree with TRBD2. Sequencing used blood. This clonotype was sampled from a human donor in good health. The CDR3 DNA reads TGCGCCAGCAGCCTGACGAGCGGGGGTTTAGCAGATACGCAGTATTTT. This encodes CASSLTSGGLADTQYF.